This entry lists 15 T cell receptor beta chains sequenced from one sample in a study of blood T cell repertoires in COVID-19. TCRdb's table, derived via immunoSEQ multiplex PCR, lists solely in-frame clones and lacks some. In the table there are some 260,000 clones, roughly 90% of which are singletons. Sequencing was carried out using PBMCs or T cells enriched from blood (not recorded which). The source is a woman in her 30s with acute COVID-19.

This chain joins TRBV14 and TRBJ1-1; the match to TRBD1 covers 10 bases. Trimming cost V 3 bases and J 1 base; bases outside gene matches: 5. CDR3 length: 16 residues. The germline gives CDR1 SGHDN, CDR2 FVKESK. The CDR3 nucleotides read TGTGCCAGCAGCCACCCGACAGGGGGCGGGAACACTGAAGCTTTCTTT. The encoded protein is CASSHPTGGGNTEAFF. Full variable domain (outside the CDR3, taken from reference TRBV14 and TRBJ1-1): EAGVTQFPSHSVIEKGQTVTLRCDPISGHDNLYWYRRVMGKEIKFLLHFVKESKQDESGMPNNRFLAERTGGTYSTLKVQPAELEDSGVYFCASSHPTGGGNTEAFFGQGTRLTVV.

This rearrangement joins TRBV15 to TRBJ1-5; 7 nucleotides line up with TRBD1. There are 15 residues in the CDR3. J gave up 0 bases and V 4 bases, and 3 bases lay outside the gene matches. CDR1 LNHNV and CDR2 YYDKDF come from the germline V gene (reference sequence). This chain's CDR3 is CATSIQGNSNQPQHF. The DNA for the CDR3 is TGTGCCACCAGCATACAGGGGAATAGCAATCAGCCCCAGCATTTT.

The rearrangement uses TRBV6-2 or TRBV6-3 and TRBJ2-1; TRBD2 aligns across 7 bases. The ends lost 2 bases at V and 8 bases at J; junction bases unmatched: 6. CDR3 length: 14 amino acids. Germline values: CDR1 MNHEY, CDR2 SVGEGT. CDR3 residues: CASSYLGGGYEQFF. In DNA form, the CDR3 reads TGTGCCAGCAGTTACCTGGGCGGGGGTTATGAGCAGTTCTTC.

The gene calls are TRBV9 and TRBJ1-2; D call uncertain. V lost 0 bases, J lost 8 bases, and 8 bases lay in between. Germline CDR1 SGDLS, CDR2 YYNGEE. CDR3 length equals 12 residues. The CDR3 DNA follows: TGTGCCAGCAGCGTAGGTGGGAGCGGCTACACCTTC. As protein: CASSVGGSGYTF.

The genes are TRBV7-9 and TRBJ2-3; possible D gene TRBD2, 5 bases. The CDR3 is 14 residues long. Trimming cost V 5 bases and J 5 bases, with 14 bases left between them. Germline assignment: CDR1 SEHNR and CDR2 FQNEAQ (reference sequence). The CDR3 DNA is TGTGCCAGCAGCCAGTGGACGGAGGTAGATACGCAGTATTTT. Residues: CASSQWTEVDTQYF.

The chain couples TRBV18 to TRBJ2-5; no reliable D call. Trimming shortened V by 4 bases and J by 2 bases, and 5 bases separated the two germline ends. This CDR3 spans 12 amino acids. CDR1 is KGHSH and CDR2 is LQKENI in the germline V gene. Here the CDR3 DNA reads TGTGCCAGCTCACAAGCTCAAGAGACCCAGTACTTC. Protein sequence: CASSQAQETQYF. Filled out from reference TRBV18 and TRBJ2-5, the complete variable domain reads NAGVMQNPRHLVRRRGQEARLRCSPMKGHSHVYWYRQLPEEGLKFMVYLQKENIIDESGMPKERFSAEFPKEGPSILRIQQVVRGDSAAYFCASSQAQETQYFGPGTRLLVL.

The V call is TRBV7-9, the J call TRBJ2-2; D unresolved. V was cut by 1 base and J by 6 bases, with 6 bases left in between. This CDR3 region has 13 residues. From germline, CDR1 is SEHNR and CDR2 FQNEAQ (reference sequence). CDR3: CASSLGYPGELFF. The CDR3 DNA sequence: TGTGCCAGCAGCTTAGGCTACCCCGGGGAGCTGTTTTTT.

The chain recombines TRBV5-1 with TRBJ2-6, with D perhaps matching TRBD1 (5 bases). Germline CDR1 SGHRS, CDR2 YFSETQ. The CDR3 length is 16 residues. Trimming took off 0 bases at V and 2 bases at J, with 9 bases between the two ends. CDR3 bases: TGCGCCAGCAGCTTGGATTCAGGGCCTGGGGCCAACGTCCTGACTTTC. Protein: CASSLDSGPGANVLTF.

This sequence joins TRBV7-9 and TRBJ1-4; D not resolved. The CDR3 loop spans 16 amino acids. Trimming took 0 bases from V and 6 from J, leaving 14 bases between them. The germline V gene has CDR1 SEHNR and CDR2 FQNEAQ (reference sequence). As DNA, the CDR3 is TGTGCCAGCAGCTTAGCGGCAGTTATTAGCGATGAAAAACTGTTTTTT. The encoded protein is CASSLAAVISDEKLFF.

This rearrangement joins TRBV28 to TRBJ2-7; possibly TRBD1 for D (6 bases). The CDR3 is 15 residues long. V was cut by 4 bases and J by 5 bases, with 18 bases left in between. CDR1 is MDHEN and CDR2 is SYDVKM in the germline V gene. In DNA, the CDR3 is TGTGCCAGCAGTTCACACCAGGGGACACCGAACGAGCAGTACTTC. It specifies CASSSHQGTPNEQYF.

The chain employs TRBV10-3 and TRBJ2-7; D is undetermined. Germline CDR1 is ENHRY and CDR2 is SYGVKD. Trimming pared 5 bases from V and 1 base from J, leaving 9 bases between. This CDR3 is 13 amino acids long. The CDR3 loop is CAISLGKSYEQYF. DNA for the CDR3: TGTGCCATCAGTCTGGGCAAATCCTACGAGCAGTACTTC.

In this sample, this clone turned up once. The gene calls are TRBV9 and TRBJ2-1; 9 nucleotides align to TRBD2. Germline CDR1 and CDR2: SGDLS and YYNGEE. J was trimmed by 6 bases and V by 0 bases; bases with no gene match: 10. The length of the CDR3 is 17 residues. The CDR3 loop is CASSVDPVAGALNEQFF. The CDR3 DNA reads TGTGCCAGCAGCGTAGACCCGGTAGCGGGAGCCCTCAATGAGCAGTTCTTC.

In its sample, this clone was seen once. Other DNA sequences in this specimen translate into the identical CDR3. The V gene is TRBV5-1, the J gene TRBJ2-7, with 10 bases that match TRBD2. Germline V gene sequence: CDR1 SGHRS, CDR2 YFSETQ. The CDR3 has 14 residues. Trimming at V came to 4 bases and at J to 7 bases, leaving 8 bases not matched to a gene. As DNA, the CDR3 is TGCGCCAGCAGCGCGACTAGCGGGTTGGGGGAGCAGTACTTC. Translating gives CASSATSGLGEQYF.

In this sample, this clone turned up once. This rearrangement joins TRBV24-1 to TRBJ1-2; weak D call: TRBD1 (6 bases). The CDR3 totals 15 residues. Trimming took off 3 bases at V and 4 bases at J, with 14 bases between the two ends. The V gene's germline CDR1 is KGHDR and CDR2 SFDVKD. CDR3 residues: CATSDADSGIYGYTF. CDR3 sequence (DNA): TGTGCCACCAGTGATGCGGACAGCGGCATCTATGGCTACACCTTC.

The chain carries TRBV29-1 and TRBJ2-1; possible D gene TRBD1, 5 bases. The CDR3 spans 12 residues. With 7 bases removed from V and 6 bases from J, the gap between germline ends came to 13 bases. CDR1 SQVTM and CDR2 ANQGSEA come from the germline V gene. The CDR3 bases are TGCAGCGGTAGGGGCCTATCCAATGAGCAGTTCTTC. Translating it yields CSGRGLSNEQFF.